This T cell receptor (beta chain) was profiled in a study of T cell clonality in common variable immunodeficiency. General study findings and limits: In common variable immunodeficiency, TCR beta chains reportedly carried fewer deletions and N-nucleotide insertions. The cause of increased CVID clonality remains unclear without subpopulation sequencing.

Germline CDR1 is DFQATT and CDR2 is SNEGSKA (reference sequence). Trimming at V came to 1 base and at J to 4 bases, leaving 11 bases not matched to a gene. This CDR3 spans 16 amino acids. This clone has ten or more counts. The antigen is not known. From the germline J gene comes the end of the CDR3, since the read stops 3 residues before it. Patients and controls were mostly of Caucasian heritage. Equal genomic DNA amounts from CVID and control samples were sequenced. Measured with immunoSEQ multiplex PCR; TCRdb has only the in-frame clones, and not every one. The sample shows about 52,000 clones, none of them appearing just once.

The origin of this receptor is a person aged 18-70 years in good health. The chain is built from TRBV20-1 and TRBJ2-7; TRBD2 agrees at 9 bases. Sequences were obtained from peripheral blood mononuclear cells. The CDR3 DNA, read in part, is TGCAGTGCTAGAGGGGGCGGGGGGGCTCGTAATTACGAG. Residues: CSARGGGGARNYE. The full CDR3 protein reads CSARGGGGARNYEQYF.